The present T cell receptor (beta chain) was sequenced within a study of OX40 agonist ivuxolimab in advanced cancers. Whole-study context: Ivuxolimab was delivered to patients intravenously every 2 weeks at doses spanning 0.01 to 10 mg/kg. Partial responses occurred in Three dose-escalation patients, one with hepatocellular carcinoma and two with cutaneous melanoma. Patients with prior anti-PD-1, anti-PD-L1 or anti-CTLA-4 therapy were eligible; 40% had some. The study, taken as a whole, reports: Both CD4+ and CD8+ T cell populations in blood had undergone clonal expansion by week 6 at 0.1 to 3.0 mg/kg.

This clone was seen just once. What it recognizes is unknown. Germline assignment: CDR1 DFQATT and CDR2 SNEGSKA (reference sequence). The CDR3 extends over 10 amino acids. V was clipped by 5 bases and J by 5 bases, with 6 bases between them. Sequencing used immunoSEQ multiplex PCR; TCRdb keeps in-frame clones, though not all of them. The table records roughly 100,000 clones, roughly 80% of them present only once. The chain has TRBV20-1 and TRBJ1-2; perhaps TRBD1 as D (5 bases). This receptor was identified in an adult with an advanced solid tumor such as melanoma, head and neck, liver or kidney cancer. The sample was CD4+ or CD8+ T cells sorted from blood, taken in a trial of the OX40 agonist ivuxolimab. The CDR3 nucleotides read TGCAGTGCTCCAGGGTATGGCTACACCTTC. It is translated as CSAPGYGYTF.